Listed below are T cell receptor beta chains from one sample, sequenced in a study of blood T cell repertoires in COVID-19. Sequenced by immunoSEQ multiplex PCR; TCRdb stores in-frame clones only, minus some. The sample has roughly 260,000 clones; roughly 87% are singletons. The material sequenced was PBMCs or T cells enriched from blood (not recorded which). The receptors stem from a woman aged 25 to 39 with acute COVID-19. The CDR3 runs from the conserved cysteine through the conserved F or W. A D gene is named only where the DNA matches it firmly. Clone size, where shown, is once, few, many, or a class for clones that have expanded.

V gene: TRBV5-5
D gene: -
J gene: TRBJ2-2
clone size: -
CDR3 protein: CASRGAGGLNTGELFF
CDR3 DNA: TGTGCCAGCCGGGGGGCAGGGGGCCTGAACACCGGGGAGCTGTTTTTT

V gene: TRBV9
D gene: TRBD2
J gene: TRBJ2-3
clone size: -
CDR3 protein: CASSALAGESTDTQYF
CDR3 DNA: TGTGCCAGCAGCGCCCTAGCGGGGGAGTCCACAGATACGCAGTATTTT

V gene: TRBV6-1
D gene: -
J gene: TRBJ1-3
clone size: -
CDR3 protein: CASSEASNSRNTIYF
CDR3 DNA: TGTGCCAGCAGTGAAGCTAGTAACAGCCGAAACACCATATATTTT

V gene: TRBV2
D gene: -
J gene: TRBJ2-7
clone size: -
CDR3 protein: CASSGALYEQYF
CDR3 DNA: TGTGCCAGCAGTGGGGCCCTCTACGAGCAGTACTTC

V gene: TRBV7-9
D gene: -
J gene: TRBJ1-4
clone size: once
CDR3 protein: CASSYKSNEKLFF
CDR3 DNA: TGTGCCAGCAGCTACAAATCTAATGAAAAACTGTTTTTT

V gene: TRBV19
D gene: -
J gene: TRBJ1-5
clone size: -
CDR3 protein: CASSVLKGIDQPQHF
CDR3 DNA: TGTGCCAGTAGTGTACTAAAGGGGATCGATCAGCCCCAGCATTTT

V gene: TRBV7-2
D gene: TRBD2
J gene: TRBJ2-5
clone size: -
CDR3 protein: CASSLGTSGRGETQYF
CDR3 DNA: TGTGCCAGCAGCTTAGGGACTAGCGGGCGTGGGGAGACCCAGTACTTC

V gene: TRBV2
D gene: -
J gene: TRBJ1-6
clone size: -
CDR3 protein: CASSVAVSSYNSPLHF
CDR3 DNA: TGTGCCAGCAGTGTGGCGGTGAGCTCCTATAATTCACCCCTCCACTTT

V gene: TRBV2
D gene: -
J gene: TRBJ1-2
clone size: -
CDR3 protein: CVSSEADRDGYTF
CDR3 DNA: TGTGTCAGCAGTGAAGCCGACAGAGATGGCTACACCTTC

V gene: TRBV18
D gene: -
J gene: TRBJ1-1
clone size: -
CDR3 protein: CASSPGMMVTEAFF
CDR3 DNA: TGTGCCAGCTCACCCGGGATGATGGTAACTGAAGCTTTCTTT

V gene: TRBV4-2
D gene: TRBD1
J gene: TRBJ1-5
clone size: once
CDR3 protein: CASSQDLESGGQPQHF
CDR3 DNA: TGTGCCAGCAGCCAAGATCTTGAGTCAGGGGGTCAGCCCCAGCATTTT

V gene: TRBV4-1
D gene: TRBD2
J gene: TRBJ2-1
clone size: -
CDR3 protein: CASSQVSGGPQEQFF
CDR3 DNA: TGCGCCAGCAGCCAAGTTAGCGGGGGGCCTCAGGAGCAGTTCTTC

V gene: TRBV5-4
D gene: -
J gene: TRBJ1-2
clone size: -
CDR3 protein: CASSLVSGKQAYGYTF
CDR3 DNA: TGTGCCAGCAGCTTGGTTTCGGGGAAGCAGGCCTATGGCTACACCTTC

V gene: TRBV24-1
D gene: -
J gene: TRBJ1-1
clone size: -
CDR3 protein: CATSDTRNTEAFF
CDR3 DNA: TGTGCCACCAGTGATACAAGGAACACTGAAGCTTTCTTT

V gene: TRBV27
D gene: -
J gene: TRBJ1-2
clone size: -
CDR3 protein: CASSFLDSNYGYTF
CDR3 DNA: TGTGCCAGCAGTTTCCTCGACAGTAACTATGGCTACACCTTC

V gene: TRBV3-1/TRBV3-2
D gene: TRBD1
J gene: TRBJ2-5
clone size: medium-sized
CDR3 protein: CASSQDVTGGEGTQYF
CDR3 DNA: TGTGCCAGCAGCCAAGACGTGACAGGGGGAGAAGGGACCCAGTACTTC

V gene: TRBV19
D gene: TRBD1
J gene: TRBJ1-1
clone size: -
CDR3 protein: CASSTPQGQAFF
CDR3 DNA: TGTGCCAGTAGTACACCACAGGGGCAAGCTTTCTTT

V gene: TRBV7-6
D gene: -
J gene: TRBJ1-5
clone size: -
CDR3 protein: CASSPLPGQPQHF
CDR3 DNA: TGTGCCAGCAGCCCATTACCGGGTCAGCCCCAGCATTTT

V gene: TRBV5-1
D gene: -
J gene: TRBJ2-5
clone size: -
CDR3 protein: CASSWGQLQETQYF
CDR3 DNA: TGCGCCAGCAGCTGGGGACAACTTCAAGAGACCCAGTACTTC

V gene: TRBV25-1
D gene: -
J gene: TRBJ1-6
clone size: -
CDR3 protein: CASSDEQEHSPLHF
CDR3 DNA: TGTGCCAGCAGTGACGAACAGGAGCATTCACCCCTCCACTTT

V gene: TRBV10-3
D gene: TRBD1
J gene: TRBJ1-2
clone size: -
CDR3 protein: CAISESTGQGHGYTF
CDR3 DNA: TGTGCCATCAGTGAGTCTACGGGACAGGGTCACGGCTACACCTTC

V gene: TRBV7-8
D gene: -
J gene: TRBJ1-6
clone size: -
CDR3 protein: CASSSRQLLYSPLHF
CDR3 DNA: TGTGCCAGCAGCTCGCGACAGCTCCTATATTCACCCCTCCACTTT

V gene: TRBV5-1
D gene: -
J gene: TRBJ1-3
clone size: -
CDR3 protein: CASSLGLSSGNTIYF
CDR3 DNA: TGCGCCAGCAGCTTGGGACTGTCCTCTGGAAACACCATATATTTT

V gene: TRBV5-1
D gene: -
J gene: TRBJ1-2
clone size: -
CDR3 protein: CASSSDLGYGYTF
CDR3 DNA: TGCGCCAGCAGCTCAGACTTAGGCTATGGCTACACCTTC

V gene: TRBV18
D gene: -
J gene: TRBJ1-2
clone size: -
CDR3 protein: CASSPEGVESGYTF
CDR3 DNA: TGTGCCAGCTCACCAGAGGGAGTAGAGTCTGGCTACACCTTC

V gene: TRBV14
D gene: -
J gene: TRBJ1-2
clone size: -
CDR3 protein: CASSQREGYGYTF
CDR3 DNA: TGTGCCAGCAGCCAGAGGGAGGGCTATGGCTACACCTTC

V gene: TRBV6-5
D gene: -
J gene: TRBJ1-4
clone size: -
CDR3 protein: CASSYGFGEEKLFF
CDR3 DNA: TGTGCCAGCAGTTACGGGTTCGGGGAGGAAAAACTGTTTTTT

V gene: TRBV5-4
D gene: -
J gene: TRBJ1-1
clone size: -
CDR3 protein: CASSLVQYTEAFF
CDR3 DNA: TGTGCCAGCAGCTTGGTTCAGTACACTGAAGCTTTCTTT

V gene: TRBV5-4
D gene: TRBD1
J gene: TRBJ1-2
clone size: -
CDR3 protein: CASSSDRVYGYTF
CDR3 DNA: TGTGCCAGCAGCTCGGACAGGGTCTATGGCTACACCTTC

V gene: TRBV4-3
D gene: TRBD2
J gene: TRBJ2-5
clone size: -
CDR3 protein: CASSQGTSEGETQYF
CDR3 DNA: TGCGCCAGCAGCCAAGGGACTAGCGAGGGAGAGACCCAGTACTTC

V gene: TRBV5-8
D gene: TRBD1
J gene: TRBJ1-2
clone size: -
CDR3 protein: CASSLRSAGGAVGYTF
CDR3 DNA: TGTGCCAGCAGCTTGAGGAGTGCAGGGGGCGCAGTTGGCTACACCTTC

V gene: TRBV7-9
D gene: -
J gene: TRBJ2-2
clone size: many
CDR3 protein: CASSLTGDGAGELFF
CDR3 DNA: TGTGCCAGCAGCTTAACCGGGGATGGGGCCGGGGAGCTGTTTTTT

V gene: TRBV18
D gene: TRBD2
J gene: TRBJ2-3
clone size: -
CDR3 protein: CASSQKTGGLDTQYF
CDR3 DNA: TGTGCCAGCTCACAGAAGACGGGGGGGCTGGATACGCAGTATTTT

V gene: TRBV6-4
D gene: -
J gene: TRBJ1-5
clone size: once
CDR3 protein: CASSLGLAGNQPQHF
CDR3 DNA: TGTGCCAGCAGCCTAGGACTAGCAGGCAATCAGCCCCAGCATTTT

V gene: TRBV11-3
D gene: -
J gene: TRBJ2-3
clone size: -
CDR3 protein: CASSLNTFTDTQYF
CDR3 DNA: TGTGCCAGCAGCCTCAATACTTTCACAGATACGCAGTATTTT

V gene: TRBV2
D gene: -
J gene: TRBJ2-1
clone size: few
CDR3 protein: CASSMRGLTEQFF
CDR3 DNA: TGTGCCAGCAGTATGAGAGGGTTGACTGAGCAGTTCTTC

V gene: TRBV6-2/TRBV6-3
D gene: -
J gene: TRBJ2-3
clone size: -
CDR3 protein: CASSSRGGTDTQYF
CDR3 DNA: TGTGCCAGCAGCTCCCGGGGAGGCACAGATACGCAGTATTTT

V gene: TRBV4-1
D gene: -
J gene: TRBJ1-5
clone size: -
CDR3 protein: CASSPYRDNQPQHF
CDR3 DNA: TGCGCCAGCAGCCCCTACAGGGACAATCAGCCCCAGCATTTT

V gene: TRBV5-1
D gene: TRBD1
J gene: TRBJ1-1
clone size: -
CDR3 protein: CASSPRRDSNTEAFF
CDR3 DNA: TGCGCCAGCAGCCCGAGGCGGGACAGTAACACTGAAGCTTTCTTT

V gene: TRBV11-2
D gene: TRBD1
J gene: TRBJ1-4
clone size: once
CDR3 protein: CASSLIRTGVYGKLFF
CDR3 DNA: TGTGCCAGCAGCCTAATTCGGACAGGGGTGTACGGAAAACTGTTTTTT

V gene: TRBV29-1
D gene: TRBD1
J gene: TRBJ2-2
clone size: -
CDR3 protein: CSVRDRDSAGELFF
CDR3 DNA: TGCAGCGTGAGGGACAGGGATTCGGCCGGGGAGCTGTTTTTT

V gene: TRBV6-5
D gene: TRBD1
J gene: TRBJ2-1
clone size: -
CDR3 protein: CASSYGTGAVANEQFF
CDR3 DNA: TGTGCCAGCAGTTACGGGACAGGGGCAGTTGCGAATGAGCAGTTCTTC

V gene: TRBV23-1
D gene: -
J gene: TRBJ1-6
clone size: -
CDR3 protein: CASSPSWQSGGLGWTNSPLHF
CDR3 DNA: TGCGCCAGCAGTCCGTCCTGGCAGTCGGGGGGGCTGGGCTGGACGAATTCACCCCTCCACTTT

V gene: TRBV18
D gene: TRBD1
J gene: TRBJ1-4
clone size: -
CDR3 protein: CASSDRDRVNEKLFF
CDR3 DNA: TGTGCCAGCTCAGACCGGGACAGGGTTAATGAAAAACTGTTTTTT

V gene: TRBV2
D gene: TRBD2
J gene: TRBJ2-5
clone size: -
CDR3 protein: CASSGGLAGFQETQYF
CDR3 DNA: TGTGCCAGCAGTGGAGGGCTAGCGGGGTTCCAAGAGACCCAGTACTTC

V gene: TRBV19
D gene: -
J gene: TRBJ1-4
clone size: -
CDR3 protein: CASSIDGETNEKLFF
CDR3 DNA: TGTGCCAGTAGTATCGACGGGGAAACTAATGAAAAACTGTTTTTT